A selection of T cell receptor beta chains follows, all from one sample in a study of T cells in Graves' hyperthyroidism and ophthalmopathy. TCRdb called the multiplex PCR reads again in MiXCR, with one record for every CDR3 protein. The sample yields more than 300,000 distinct CDR3 sequences, roughly 17% seen once. The specimen was blood. The receptor source for this set is a woman aged 25 to 39 with Graves' hyperthyroidism that later progressed to Graves' ophthalmopathy. Each CDR3 is given with its conserved first and last residue. A D gene is named only where the DNA matches it firmly. The listing skips clone size in some rows; elsewhere it reads once, few, many or a size class.

CDR3 protein	CDR3 DNA	V gene	J gene	D gene	clone size
CASSSRLEYNEQFF	TGTGCCAGCAGTTCGCGACTAGAATACAATGAGCAGTTCTTC	TRBV27	TRBJ2-1	.	many
CASSESRRRHSTDTQYF	TGTGCCAGCAGTGAATCTCGGCGGCGCCATAGCACAGATACGCAGTATTTT	TRBV25-1	TRBJ2-3	.	few
CASSADRAPTNSPLHF	TGTGCCAGCAGTGCAGACAGGGCGCCGACTAATTCACCCCTCCACTTT	TRBV2	TRBJ1-6	TRBD1	many
CASSLEVWRGAEAFF	TGTGCCAGCAGCTTAGAAGTTTGGCGGGGGGCTGAAGCTTTCTTT	TRBV11-2	TRBJ1-1	.	many
CASSPAPMFTDTQYF	TGCGCCAGCAGCCCAGCGCCGATGTTCACAGATACGCAGTATTTT	TRBV5-1	TRBJ2-3	.	many
CASNRAFF	TGTGCCAGCAACAGGGCTTTCTTT	TRBV5-8	TRBJ1-1	.	.
CASSGEQGLLGYTF	TGTGCCAGCAGTGGAGAGCAGGGACTTCTCGGCTACACCTTC	TRBV2	TRBJ1-2	.	.
CASSWDGGPNEQFF	TGTGCCAGCAGCTGGGATGGGGGCCCCAATGAGCAGTTCTTC	TRBV7-2	TRBJ2-1	.	.
CATSDLMETQYF	TGTGCCACCAGTGATTTGATGGAGACCCAGTACTTC	TRBV24-1	TRBJ2-5	.	many
CASSPRGLKVNEKLFF	TGTGCCAGCAGCCCCAGGGGGCTAAAAGTAAATGAAAAACTGTTTTTT	TRBV6-1	TRBJ1-4	TRBD1	.
CASSPAGTGAYEQYF	TGTGCCAGCAGCCCGGCCGGGACAGGAGCCTACGAGCAGTACTTC	TRBV7-9	TRBJ2-7	TRBD1	.
CASSLAGTGNEAFF	TGTGCCAGCAGCTTAGCTGGGACAGGGAATGAAGCTTTCTTT	TRBV13	TRBJ1-1	TRBD1	many
CASSPHGGQINYGYTF	TGTGCCAGCAGTCCTCACGGCGGCCAGATTAACTATGGCTACACCTTC	TRBV7-9	TRBJ1-2	.	many
CASSLDPEGNQPQHF	TGTGCCAGCAGCTTAGATCCGGAAGGCAATCAGCCCCAGCATTTT	TRBV7-9	TRBJ1-5	.	few
CASSLWTRETQYF	TGTGCCAGCAGCTTATGGACTAGGGAGACCCAGTACTTC	TRBV11-3	TRBJ2-5	TRBD2	.
CASSIVGSGETQYF	TGTGCCAGTAGTATAGTTGGGTCGGGGGAGACCCAGTACTTC	TRBV19	TRBJ2-5	.	many
CASSEGRGGEQYF	TGTGCCAGCAGTGAGGGTCGGGGGGGCGAGCAGTACTTC	TRBV2	TRBJ2-7	TRBD2	many
CASSDQGSGELFF	TGTGCCAGCAGCGACCAGGGTTCCGGGGAGCTGTTTTTT	TRBV9	TRBJ2-2	.	.
CASSAPGGISGNTIYF	TGTGCCAGCAGTGCACCGGGCGGGATCTCTGGAAACACCATATATTTT	TRBV6-1	TRBJ1-3	.	many
CASSPTGGIASGANVLTF	TGTGCCAGCTCACCTACAGGGGGTATAGCTTCTGGGGCCAACGTCCTGACTTTC	TRBV18	TRBJ2-6	TRBD1	.
CAISASPGHGYTGELFF	TGTGCCATCAGCGCCTCTCCGGGGCATGGCTACACCGGGGAGCTGTTTTTT	TRBV10-3	TRBJ2-2	.	.